This TCR beta chain emerged from a study of blood T cells in healthy people across ages (dated by TCRdb to between 2014 and 2016). Looking at the study overall: In model experiments, roughly one uniquely barcoded TCR beta cDNA molecule per two T cells was captured by template switching. Donors were grouped into four age groups: young (average roughly 16 years), middle-aged (39), aged (62) and long-lived (approximately 78). Using the same blood draw, the study looked at two additional independent replicas of 1 million unique cDNA reads for two donors, one aged 18 to 30 and the other aged 80 or older. To avoid experimental bias, donors of different ages were distributed randomly across sequencing lanes. Age-related changes in TCR beta repertoire diversity were measured in the study by deep sequencing normalized with unique cDNA molecular identifiers. What the work shows at the level of the full study, not this receptor alone: Because profiling used bulk unsorted PBMCs, naive and antigen-experienced compartments could not be compared conclusively. As age increased, observed TCR beta diversity per million T cells dropped in a roughly linear way, and a significant reduction was already evident by age 40. Observed TCR beta diversity correlated strongly with the percentage of naive T cells measured by flow cytometry. Total diversity estimates from one million sequenced T cells were considered lower bounds and underestimates. Compared with the aged group, the long-lived group had more naive CD4+ T cells, fewer expanded clones and increased TCR diversity, a pattern suggesting age selection. Because the CMV infection status of the donors was unknown, age-related changes in expanded clonotypes may potentially have been confounded.

Library method: 5' RACE. Reads for this sample came from an Illumina HiSeq 2500. A second PCR of roughly 7 to 11 cycles was performed with a sample-barcoded 5' primer and a J-beta primer mix. A template-switch 5' adaptor carrying 12 random nucleotides introduced a unique molecular identifier onto each TCR beta cDNA molecule. Each sample yielded at least 2.5 million CDR3-containing paired-end reads. The Mint cDNA synthesis kit, primed by a TRBC-specific oligonucleotide, was used to synthesize first-strand cDNA from all RNA. All cDNA was treated with uracil-DNA glycosylase and then went through a first 18-cycle PCR with the universal primers M1SS and BC2_uni_R. The original methods were these. Each sample was normalized by randomly selecting 1 million high-quality reads, each carrying a distinct molecular identifier. Instead of being binned into consensus sequences, reads with shared molecular identifiers were discarded. MiTCR, with a Q25 quality threshold and the strictest error-elimination algorithm, was used for CDR3 identification, clonotype clustering and error correction. Lower-bound total TCR beta diversity was estimated with a nonparametric unseen species model using Euler transformation. TCRdb passed the public sequencing reads through fastp at Q25 and MiXCR, retaining productive beta sequences. Each record represents a unique CDR3 protein, reported with the most common genes and DNA among its rows. TCRdb's processing, not the authors' own work, is the source of the V and J calls. The sample contains approximately 1,000,000 distinct CDR3 sequences, 45% of them found a single time. The top ten clones comprise 15% to 20% of the sample.

Donors were 40 or so systemically healthy Caucasian individuals from Russia aged 6 to 90 years. Ten milliliters of peripheral blood were drawn from each donor into EDTA-treated Vacutainer tubes. PBMCs were isolated by Ficoll-Paque density-gradient centrifugation, with at least 6 million obtained per sample. Total RNA was extracted from PBMCs with Trizol reagent, with at least 6 micrograms obtained per sample. For every donor, an aliquot of PBMCs went through flow cytometry to measure the percentages of naive CD45RAhigh/CD27high T cells. Comments on this clonotype: No antigen is known for it. One end of the junction varies from germline; a read error may be responsible.

The sample taken for sequencing was blood. This clonotype was obtained from a woman aged 55-70 years in good health.

The nucleotide sequence reads TGCGCCTGCAGTAAACGACACAGGGGGCTTTACAATGAGCAGTTCTTC. Its product reads: CACSKRHRGLYNEQFF. The V gene is TRBV4-1 and the J gene is TRBJ2-1, with 9 middle bases fitting TRBD1. The CDR3 spans 16 residues, from the cysteine through the phenylalanine. Left in the record is the CDR3 DNA by itself, 48 bases read in frame from the first base. The germline V gene sets CDR1 to MGHRA and CDR2 to YSYEKL.